This is a list of T cell receptor beta chains from one sample in a study of early T cells in non-severe SARS-CoV-2 infection. TCRdb fed the 5' RACE reads into MiXCR, producing one record per CDR3 protein. The table shows 86,000 or so distinct CDR3 sequences, with around 15% occurring only once. The sequencing sample was made of whole blood. The receptors were sampled from an adult who was a healthcare worker with PCR-confirmed SARS-CoV-2 infection or an uninfected control (not recorded which). Each CDR3 is given with its conserved first and last residue. D genes are given only for firm matches. Clone sizes are given selectively: once, few, many, or a class where the clone is expanded.

TRBJ2-5	11	NA	few	TRBV7-9	CASSQGLLKYF	TGTGCCAGCAGCCAGGGACTCCTTAAGTACTTC
TRBJ2-3	15	TRBD2	NA	TRBV10-1	CASSVSSGGTDTQYF	TGCGCCAGCAGTGTATCGAGCGGGGGGACAGATACGCAGTATTTT
TRBJ2-7	13	NA	NA	TRBV12-3/TRBV12-4	CASSVGGAYEQYF	TGTGCCAGCAGTGTTGGCGGGGCCTACGAGCAGTACTTC
TRBJ1-1	15	NA	NA	TRBV6-5	CASSYDGGKGTEAFF	TGTGCCAGCAGTTACGACGGGGGTAAGGGAACTGAAGCTTTCTTT
TRBJ2-2	15	NA	NA	TRBV19	CASSTHRAQTGELFF	TGTGCCAGTAGTACCCACAGGGCCCAGACCGGGGAGCTGTTTTTT
TRBJ2-2	16	NA	many	TRBV5-1	CASSFGAGAYTGELFF	TGCGCCAGCAGCTTCGGGGCGGGGGCCTACACCGGGGAGCTGTTTTTT
TRBJ2-7	15	NA	NA	TRBV10-3	CAISDSGASSHEQYF	TGTGCCATCAGTGATTCGGGGGCGAGCAGCCACGAGCAGTACTTC
TRBJ2-7	13	NA	many	TRBV29-1	CSAARLDSYEQYF	TGCAGCGCCGCTCGACTGGATTCCTACGAGCAGTACTTC
TRBJ1-3	16	NA	few	TRBV20-1	CSARVAGNQAGNTIYF	TGCAGTGCTAGAGTTGCGGGTAACCAAGCTGGAAACACCATATATTTT
TRBJ2-3	14	NA	few	TRBV2	CASTLLGFTDTQYF	TGTGCCAGCACCCTCCTAGGCTTTACAGATACGCAGTATTTT
TRBJ2-1	12	NA	NA	TRBV11-2	CASSQEGEWQFF	TGTGCCAGCAGTCAAGAGGGGGAATGGCAGTTCTTC
TRBJ2-1	15	NA	many	TRBV12-3/TRBV12-4	CASSFFLGAGNEQFF	TGTGCCAGCAGTTTTTTTCTGGGGGCCGGCAATGAGCAGTTCTTC
TRBJ2-7	13	NA	NA	TRBV29-1	CSVEDRQRYEQYF	TGCAGCGTTGAAGACAGGCAACGCTACGAGCAGTACTTC
TRBJ2-7	16	TRBD2	many	TRBV7-9	CASSSSGGLLSYEQYF	TGTGCCAGCAGCTCAAGCGGGGGACTGCTCTCCTACGAGCAGTACTTC
TRBJ2-7	16	NA	NA	TRBV19	CASSPRMGRLTYEQYF	TGTGCCAGTAGCCCTAGAATGGGCAGGCTTACCTACGAGCAGTACTTC
TRBJ2-4	16	TRBD1	many	TRBV12-5	CASAPSGQGTKNIQYF	TGTGCTAGCGCCCCTTCGGGACAGGGGACCAAAAACATTCAGTACTTC
TRBJ2-1	12	NA	NA	TRBV12-3/TRBV12-4	CASSLIFWEQFF	TGTGCCAGCAGTTTAATATTCTGGGAGCAGTTCTTC
TRBJ2-1	12	NA	few	TRBV20-1	CSASPEVDEQFF	TGCAGTGCTAGCCCGGAAGTGGATGAGCAGTTCTTC
TRBJ2-3	16	TRBD2	many	TRBV7-2	CASRVGLATITDTQYF	TGTGCCAGCAGGGTGGGACTAGCGACGATCACAGATACGCAGTATTTT
TRBJ2-7	12	NA	few	TRBV5-1	CASRETAYEQYF	TGCGCCAGCAGAGAAACAGCTTACGAGCAGTACTTC
TRBJ2-5	17	NA	few	TRBV7-9	CASSSSTGQSKRETQYF	TGTGCCAGCAGCTCTTCGACGGGACAATCCAAGAGGGAGACCCAGTACTTC
TRBJ2-1	14	NA	many	TRBV7-2	CASSLDGPLDEQFF	TGTGCCAGCAGCTTAGATGGCCCTTTGGATGAGCAGTTCTTC
TRBJ2-5	19	NA	few	TRBV20-1	CSARDRAGQGLLKRETQYF	TGCAGTGCTAGAGACCGCGCGGGCCAAGGGCTACTCAAAAGGGAGACCCAGTACTTC
TRBJ2-3	14	NA	NA	TRBV2	CASSEATGGDTQYF	TGTGCCAGCAGTGAAGCAACTGGCGGAGATACGCAGTATTTT
TRBJ2-3	12	NA	many	TRBV7-9	CASSILGDTQYF	TGTGCCAGCAGCATACTAGGGGATACGCAGTATTTT
TRBJ2-2	15	NA	NA	TRBV19	CASGDGWGTAGELFF	TGTGCCAGTGGGGACGGATGGGGAACGGCCGGGGAGCTGTTTTTT
TRBJ2-3	14	NA	NA	TRBV11-1	CASSLPGPTDTQYF	TGTGCCAGCAGCTTACCAGGGCCCACAGATACGCAGTATTTT
TRBJ1-3	15	NA	NA	TRBV3-1	CASSQKAFSGNTIYF	TGTGCCAGCAGCCAAAAAGCTTTCTCTGGAAACACCATATATTTT
TRBJ2-7	11	NA	NA	TRBV5-4	CASSLGHEQYF	TGTGCCAGCAGCTTGGGCCACGAGCAGTACTTC
TRBJ1-5	17	TRBD1	many	TRBV6-2/TRBV6-3	CASSYPLGDRANQPQHF	TGTGCCAGCAGTTACCCCCTAGGGGACAGGGCGAATCAGCCCCAGCATTTT
TRBJ2-5	14	NA	few	TRBV11-2	CASSPDRSWETQYF	TGTGCCAGCAGCCCAGATAGGAGCTGGGAGACCCAGTACTTC
TRBJ2-7	14	TRBD1	few	TRBV3-1	CASSQQQGAREQYF	TGTGCCAGCAGCCAACAACAGGGGGCGCGCGAGCAGTACTTC
TRBJ2-7	16	TRBD2	many	TRBV28	CASSLRGLAGVSEQYF	TGTGCCAGCAGTTTAAGGGGACTAGCGGGAGTATCCGAGCAGTACTTC
TRBJ2-5	14	NA	few	TRBV13	CASSPPTGRETQYF	TGTGCCAGCAGCCCCCCCACCGGCCGGGAGACCCAGTACTTC
TRBJ2-7	15	NA	NA	TRBV7-8	CASSLMEASSYEQYF	TGTGCCAGCAGCTTAATGGAGGCCAGCTCCTACGAGCAGTACTTC
TRBJ2-3	17	TRBD2	NA	TRBV20-1	CSARATGTSGRVDTQYF	TGCAGTGCTAGAGCCACCGGGACTAGCGGGAGAGTAGATACGCAGTATTTT
TRBJ2-5	14	NA	few	TRBV7-9	CASSFGTTKETQYF	TGTGCCAGCAGCTTCGGGACCACCAAAGAGACCCAGTACTTC
TRBJ1-3	20	TRBD1	few	TRBV4-2	CASSQDPGTGFALTGNTIYF	TGTGCCAGCAGCCAAGATCCCGGGACAGGGTTCGCGTTAACTGGAAACACCATATATTTT
TRBJ2-1	14	TRBD2	few	TRBV7-2	CASSLGGGVGEQFF	TGTGCCAGCAGCTTAGGCGGGGGGGTTGGTGAGCAGTTCTTC
TRBJ2-7	16	NA	many	TRBV19	CASSIVEAGAVYEQYF	TGTGCCAGTAGTATAGTGGAGGCAGGGGCGGTGTACGAGCAGTACTTC
TRBJ1-1	12	TRBD1	many	TRBV29-1	CSVEKGQGASFF	TGCAGCGTTGAAAAGGGACAGGGGGCGTCTTTCTTT
TRBJ2-1	15	NA	few	TRBV19	CASSDGAEPYNEQFF	TGTGCCAGTAGTGATGGAGCGGAGCCCTACAATGAGCAGTTCTTC
TRBJ1-1	13	NA	NA	TRBV30	CAWGLQGNTEAFF	TGTGCCTGGGGACTTCAGGGGAACACTGAAGCTTTCTTT
TRBJ2-4	14	NA	NA	TRBV2	CASLAGVGKNIQYF	TGTGCCAGCCTTGCAGGGGTAGGAAAAAACATTCAGTACTTC
TRBJ1-1	11	NA	NA	TRBV29-1	CSVARFTEAFF	TGCAGCGTTGCGCGGTTCACTGAAGCTTTCTTT
TRBJ1-5	13	NA	NA	TRBV2	CASQDGLNQPQHF	TGTGCCAGCCAGGACGGCCTAAATCAGCCCCAGCATTTT